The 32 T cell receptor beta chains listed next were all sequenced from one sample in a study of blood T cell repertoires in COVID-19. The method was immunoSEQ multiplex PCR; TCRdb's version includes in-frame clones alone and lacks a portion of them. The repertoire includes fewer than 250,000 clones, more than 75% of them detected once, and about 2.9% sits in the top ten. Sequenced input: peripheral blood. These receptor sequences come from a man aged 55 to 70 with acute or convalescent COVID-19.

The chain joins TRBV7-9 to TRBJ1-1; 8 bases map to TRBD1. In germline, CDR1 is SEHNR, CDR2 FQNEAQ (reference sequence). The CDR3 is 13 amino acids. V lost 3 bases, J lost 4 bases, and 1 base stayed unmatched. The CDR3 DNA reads TGTGCCAGCAGCTTGGACAGGGTCACTGAAGCTTTCTTT. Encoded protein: CASSLDRVTEAFF.

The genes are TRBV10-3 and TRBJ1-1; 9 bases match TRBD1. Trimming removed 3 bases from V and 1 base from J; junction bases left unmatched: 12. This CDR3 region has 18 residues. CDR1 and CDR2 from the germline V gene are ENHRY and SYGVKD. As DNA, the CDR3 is TGTGCCATCAGTGAAAGGGTACAGGGGGCGCCGGGGAACACTGAAGCTTTCTTT. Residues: CAISERVQGAPGNTEAFF.

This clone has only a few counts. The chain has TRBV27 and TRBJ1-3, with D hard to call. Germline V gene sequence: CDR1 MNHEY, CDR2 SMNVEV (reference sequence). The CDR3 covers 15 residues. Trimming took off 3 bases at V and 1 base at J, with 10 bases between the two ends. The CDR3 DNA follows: TGTGCCAGCAGTTTTCCCAGGCAATCTGGAAACACCATATATTTT. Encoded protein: CASSFPRQSGNTIYF.

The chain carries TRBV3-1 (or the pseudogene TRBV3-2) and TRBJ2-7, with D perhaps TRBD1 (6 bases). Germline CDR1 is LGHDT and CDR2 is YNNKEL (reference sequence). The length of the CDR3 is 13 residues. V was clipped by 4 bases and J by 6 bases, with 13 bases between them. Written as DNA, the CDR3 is TGTGCCAGCAGCCTCTACAGGGACGGCGAGCAGTACTTC. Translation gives CASSLYRDGEQYF.

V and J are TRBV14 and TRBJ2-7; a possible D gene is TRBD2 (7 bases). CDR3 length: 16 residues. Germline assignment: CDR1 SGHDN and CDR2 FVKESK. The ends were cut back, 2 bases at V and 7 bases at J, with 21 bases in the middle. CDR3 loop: CASSQPPGGGPREQYF. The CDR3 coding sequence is TGTGCCAGCAGCCAACCCCCTGGGGGGGGCCCGCGTGAGCAGTACTTC.

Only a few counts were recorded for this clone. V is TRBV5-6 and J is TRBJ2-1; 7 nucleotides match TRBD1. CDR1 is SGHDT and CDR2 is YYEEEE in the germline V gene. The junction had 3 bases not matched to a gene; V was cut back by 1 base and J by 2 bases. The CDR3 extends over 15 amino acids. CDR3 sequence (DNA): TGTGCCAGCAGCTTGCGGGGACAGCCCTACAATGAGCAGTTCTTC. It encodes CASSLRGQPYNEQFF.

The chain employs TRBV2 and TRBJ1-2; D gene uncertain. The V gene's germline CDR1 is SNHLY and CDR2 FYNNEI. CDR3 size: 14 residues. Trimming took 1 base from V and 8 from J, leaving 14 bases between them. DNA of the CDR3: TGTGCCAGCAGTGAAGAGTTCGGGGTGGAGGGCTACACCTTC. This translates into CASSEEFGVEGYTF.

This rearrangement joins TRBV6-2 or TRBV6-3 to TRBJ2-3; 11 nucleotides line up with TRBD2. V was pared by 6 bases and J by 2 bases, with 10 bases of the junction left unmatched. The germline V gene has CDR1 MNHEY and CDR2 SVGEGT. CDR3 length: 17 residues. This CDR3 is CASSSRLAGGFTDTQYF. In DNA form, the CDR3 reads TGTGCCAGCAGCTCGAGGCTAGCGGGGGGATTCACAGATACGCAGTATTTT.

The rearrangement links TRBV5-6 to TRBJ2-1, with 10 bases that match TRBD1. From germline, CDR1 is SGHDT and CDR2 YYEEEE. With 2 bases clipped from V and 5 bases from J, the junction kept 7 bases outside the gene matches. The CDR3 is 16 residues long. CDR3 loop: CASSFYAGTGDNEQFF. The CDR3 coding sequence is TGTGCCAGCAGCTTCTACGCCGGGACAGGGGACAATGAGCAGTTCTTC. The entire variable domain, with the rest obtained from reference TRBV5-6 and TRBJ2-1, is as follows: DAGVTQSPTHLIKTRGQQVTLRCSPKSGHDTVSWYQQALGQGPQFIFQYYEEEERQRGNFPDRFSGHQFPNYSSELNVNALLLGDSALYLCASSFYAGTGDNEQFFGPGTRLTVL.

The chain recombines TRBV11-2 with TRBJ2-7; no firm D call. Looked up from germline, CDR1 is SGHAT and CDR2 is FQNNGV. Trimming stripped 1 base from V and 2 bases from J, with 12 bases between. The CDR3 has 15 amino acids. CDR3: CASSLVADTAYEQYF. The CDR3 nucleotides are TGTGCCAGCAGCTTAGTCGCTGACACCGCCTACGAGCAGTACTTC.

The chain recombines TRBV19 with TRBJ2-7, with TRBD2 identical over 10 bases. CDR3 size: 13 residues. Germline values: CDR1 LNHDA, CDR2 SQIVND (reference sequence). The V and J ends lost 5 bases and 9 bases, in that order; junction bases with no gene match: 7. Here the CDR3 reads CASSPGTSVWQYF. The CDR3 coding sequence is TGTGCCAGTAGTCCCGGGACTAGCGTTTGGCAGTACTTC.

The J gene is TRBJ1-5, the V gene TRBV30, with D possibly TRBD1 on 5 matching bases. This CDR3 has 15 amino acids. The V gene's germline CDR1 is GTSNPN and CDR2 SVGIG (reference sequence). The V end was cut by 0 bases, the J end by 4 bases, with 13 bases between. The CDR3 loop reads CAWSVSMQGNQPQHF. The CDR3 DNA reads TGTGCCTGGAGTGTATCCATGCAGGGAAATCAGCCCCAGCATTTT. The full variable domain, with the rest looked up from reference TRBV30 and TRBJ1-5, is SQTIHQWPATLVQPVGSPLSLECTVEGTSNPNLYWYRQAAGRGLQLLFYSVGIGQISSEVPQNLSASRPQDRQFILSSKKLLLSDSGFYLCAWSVSMQGNQPQHFGDGTRLSIL.

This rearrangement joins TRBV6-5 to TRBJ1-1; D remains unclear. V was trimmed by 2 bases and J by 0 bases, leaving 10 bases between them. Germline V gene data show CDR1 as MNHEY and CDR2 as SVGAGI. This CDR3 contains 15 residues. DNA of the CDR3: TGTGCCAGCAGTTACACGGGGAGGATGAACACTGAAGCTTTCTTT. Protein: CASSYTGRMNTEAFF.

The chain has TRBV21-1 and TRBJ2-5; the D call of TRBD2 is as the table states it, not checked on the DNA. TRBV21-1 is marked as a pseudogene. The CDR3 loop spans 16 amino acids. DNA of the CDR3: TGTGCCAGCAGCAGACGACACCCCCAGGAGGAGGAGACCCAGTACTTC. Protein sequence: CASSRRHPQEEETQYF.

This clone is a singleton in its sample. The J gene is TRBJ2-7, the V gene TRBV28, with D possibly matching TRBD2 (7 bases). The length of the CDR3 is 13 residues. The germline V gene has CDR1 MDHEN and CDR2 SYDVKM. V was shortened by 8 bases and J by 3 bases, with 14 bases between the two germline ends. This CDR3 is CASHLGGRYEQYF. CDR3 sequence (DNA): TGTGCCAGCCACCTGGGGGGGCGCTACGAGCAGTACTTC.

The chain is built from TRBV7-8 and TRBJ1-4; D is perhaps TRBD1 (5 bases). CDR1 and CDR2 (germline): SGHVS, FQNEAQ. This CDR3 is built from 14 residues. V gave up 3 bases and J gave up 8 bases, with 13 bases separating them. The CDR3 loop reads CASSFGGTGEKLFF. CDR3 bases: TGTGCCAGCAGCTTCGGGGGGACCGGAGAAAAACTGTTTTTT.

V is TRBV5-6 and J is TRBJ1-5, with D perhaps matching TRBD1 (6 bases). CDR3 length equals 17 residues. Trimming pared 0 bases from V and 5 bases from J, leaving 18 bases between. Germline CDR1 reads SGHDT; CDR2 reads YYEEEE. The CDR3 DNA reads TGTGCCAGCAGCTTGGAAGACTTCGACAGGAACGATCAGCCCCAGCATTTT. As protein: CASSLEDFDRNDQPQHF.

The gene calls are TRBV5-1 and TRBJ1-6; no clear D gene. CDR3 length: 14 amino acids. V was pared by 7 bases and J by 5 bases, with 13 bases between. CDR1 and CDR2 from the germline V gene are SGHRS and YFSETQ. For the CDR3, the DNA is TGCGCCAGCTCTACTGCCGGTAATAATTCACCCCTCCACTTT. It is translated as CASSTAGNNSPLHF.

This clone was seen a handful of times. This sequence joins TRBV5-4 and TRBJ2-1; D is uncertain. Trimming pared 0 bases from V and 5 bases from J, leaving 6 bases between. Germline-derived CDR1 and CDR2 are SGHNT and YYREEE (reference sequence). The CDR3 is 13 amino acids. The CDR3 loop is CASSLDSDNEQFF. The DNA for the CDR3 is TGTGCCAGCAGCTTGGACAGTGACAATGAGCAGTTCTTC.

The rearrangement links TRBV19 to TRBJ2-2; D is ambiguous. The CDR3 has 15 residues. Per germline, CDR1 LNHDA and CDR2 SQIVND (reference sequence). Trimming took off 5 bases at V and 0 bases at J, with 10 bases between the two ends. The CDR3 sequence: CASSSLRANTGELFF. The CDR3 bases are TGTGCCAGTAGTTCCCTCCGAGCGAACACCGGGGAGCTGTTTTTT.

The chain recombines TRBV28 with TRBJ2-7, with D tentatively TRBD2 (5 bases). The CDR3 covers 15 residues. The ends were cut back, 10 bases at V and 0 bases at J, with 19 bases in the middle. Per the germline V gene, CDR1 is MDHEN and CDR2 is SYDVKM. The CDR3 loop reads CATTQAGASSYEQYF. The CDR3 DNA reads TGTGCCACGACCCAGGCGGGCGCTAGCTCCTACGAGCAGTACTTC.

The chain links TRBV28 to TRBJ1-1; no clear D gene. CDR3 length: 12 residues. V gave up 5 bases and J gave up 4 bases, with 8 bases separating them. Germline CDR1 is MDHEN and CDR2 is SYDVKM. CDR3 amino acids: CASSPSVTEAFF. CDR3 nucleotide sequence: TGTGCCAGCAGTCCATCGGTCACTGAAGCTTTCTTT.

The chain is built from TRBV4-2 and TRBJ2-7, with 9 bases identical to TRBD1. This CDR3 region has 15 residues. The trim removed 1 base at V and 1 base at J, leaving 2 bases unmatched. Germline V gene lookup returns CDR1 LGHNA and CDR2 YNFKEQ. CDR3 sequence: CASSQAGTGSYEQYF. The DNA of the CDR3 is TGTGCCAGCAGCCAAGCCGGGACAGGGTCCTACGAGCAGTACTTC.

The chain's CDR3 is CSVEWRFNTEAFF. The CDR3, as DNA: TGCAGCGTTGAATGGCGGTTCAACACTGAAGCTTTCTTT. This chain connects TRBV29-1 to TRBJ1-1; D is unclear. Germline CDR1 SQVTM, CDR2 ANQGSEA. The CDR3 covers 13 residues. V was shortened by 2 bases and J by 2 bases, with 9 bases between the two germline ends. The complete variable domain, with remaining parts taken from reference TRBV29-1 and TRBJ1-1, reads SAVISQKPSRDICQRGTSLTIQCQVDSQVTMMFWYRQQPGQSLTLIATANQGSEATYESGFVIDKFPISRPNLTFSTLTVSNMSPEDSSIYLCSVEWRFNTEAFFGQGTRLTVV.

DNA of the CDR3: TGTGCCAGCAGTTTAGTAGTCACAGATACGCAGTATTTT. This codes for CASSLVVTDTQYF. The gene calls are TRBV6-2 or TRBV6-3 and TRBJ2-3, with no clear D. The ends were cut back, 4 bases at V and 2 bases at J, with 7 bases in the middle. Germline loops: CDR1 MNHEY, CDR2 SVGEGT. This CDR3 spans 13 amino acids.

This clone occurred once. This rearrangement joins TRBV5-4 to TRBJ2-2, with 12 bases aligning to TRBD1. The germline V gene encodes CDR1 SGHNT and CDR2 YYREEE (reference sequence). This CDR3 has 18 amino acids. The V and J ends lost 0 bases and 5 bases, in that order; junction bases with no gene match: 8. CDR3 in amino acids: CASSLGDRGLVVTGELFF. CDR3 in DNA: TGTGCCAGCAGCTTGGGGGACAGGGGGCTTGTAGTAACCGGGGAGCTGTTTTTT.

The chain's CDR3 is CASSPAIGATEAFF. The DNA for the CDR3 is TGTGCCAGCTCACCAGCCATAGGGGCCACTGAAGCTTTCTTT. V is TRBV18 and J is TRBJ1-1; D perhaps matches TRBD1 (5 bases). V was shortened by 2 bases and J by 4 bases, with 11 bases between the two germline ends. This CDR3 is 14 amino acids long. Germline V gives CDR1 KGHSH, CDR2 LQKENI.

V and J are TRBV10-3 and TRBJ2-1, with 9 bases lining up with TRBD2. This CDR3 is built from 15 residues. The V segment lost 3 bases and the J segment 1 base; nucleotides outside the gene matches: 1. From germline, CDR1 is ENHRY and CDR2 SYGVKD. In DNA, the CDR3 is TGTGCCATCAGTGATAGCGGGGGTTCCTACAATGAGCAGTTCTTC. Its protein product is CAISDSGGSYNEQFF.

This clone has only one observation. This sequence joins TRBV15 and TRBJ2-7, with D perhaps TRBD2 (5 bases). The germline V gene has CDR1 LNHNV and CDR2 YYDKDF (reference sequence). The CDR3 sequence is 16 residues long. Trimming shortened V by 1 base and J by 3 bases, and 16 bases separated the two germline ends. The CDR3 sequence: CATSRVRTGRSYEQYF. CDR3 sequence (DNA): TGTGCCACCAGCAGAGTCCGGACTGGTCGTAGCTACGAGCAGTACTTC.

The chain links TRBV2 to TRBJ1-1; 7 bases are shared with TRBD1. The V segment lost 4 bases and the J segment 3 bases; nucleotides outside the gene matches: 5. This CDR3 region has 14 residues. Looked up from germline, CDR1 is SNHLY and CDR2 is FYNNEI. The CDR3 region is CASSASTGDTEAFF. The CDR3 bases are TGTGCCAGCAGTGCTTCTACAGGGGACACTGAAGCTTTCTTT.

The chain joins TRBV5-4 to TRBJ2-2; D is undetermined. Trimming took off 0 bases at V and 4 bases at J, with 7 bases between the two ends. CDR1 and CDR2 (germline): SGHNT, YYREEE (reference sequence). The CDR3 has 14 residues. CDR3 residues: CASSLDAATGELFF. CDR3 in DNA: TGTGCCAGCAGCTTGGACGCGGCCACCGGGGAGCTGTTTTTT.

DNA for the CDR3: TGTGCCAGCAGTGATCGGACTAGCGGGGTGGGAGATACGCAGTATTTT. It yields the protein CASSDRTSGVGDTQYF. The V call is TRBV6-2 or TRBV6-3, the J call TRBJ2-3; 12 bases map to TRBD2. Per germline, CDR1 MNHEY and CDR2 SVGEGT. V dropped 5 bases and J dropped 5; count of bases not matched to a gene: 8. The CDR3 extends over 16 amino acids.